The 5 T cell receptor beta chains below all came from one sample that was sequenced in a study of T cell clones after liver transplantation. Generated by immunoSEQ multiplex PCR, the TCRdb table keeps only in-frame clones and is missing some. The sample holds around 97,000 clones; under 90% are singletons and the top ten take 2.5% to 3.5%. The specimen comprised CD4+ T cells from blood, sampled around 49 months after liver transplant. These receptors were taken from a human patient who received a liver transplant. Some T cells may trace back to the graft donor.

The rearrangement links TRBV19 to TRBJ2-7; possibly TRBD1 for D (5 bases). Looked up from germline, CDR1 is LNHDA and CDR2 is SQIVND (reference sequence). The CDR3 has 13 amino acids. V dropped 8 bases and J dropped 4 bases, with 15 bases sitting between them. The CDR3 bases are TGTGCCAGTCGTAAAGCTGACAGTTACGAGCAGTACTTC. It codes for CASRKADSYEQYF.

The rearrangement joins TRBV7-2 to TRBJ2-7; D ambiguous. The germline V gene has CDR1 SGHTA and CDR2 FQGNSA. This CDR3 is 10 amino acids long. V was cut by 5 bases and J by 6 bases, with 5 bases left in between. CDR3 amino acids: CASSPGEQYF. CDR3 sequence (DNA): TGTGCCAGCAGCCCGGGCGAGCAGTACTTC.

The V call is TRBV27, the J call TRBJ2-2; 8 bases line up with TRBD1. In germline, CDR1 is MNHEY, CDR2 SMNVEV (reference sequence). CDR3 length equals 15 residues. V shed 6 bases and J 5 bases; nucleotides not matched to a gene: 8. CDR3 amino acids: CASSPWTGRTGELFF. DNA for the CDR3: TGTGCCAGCAGCCCATGGACAGGGCGAACCGGGGAGCTGTTTTTT.

The chain employs TRBV11-2 and TRBJ2-7; TRBD1 matches 11 bases. CDR1 and CDR2 from the germline V gene are SGHAT and FQNNGV. V shed 1 base, J shed 6 bases, and the junction held 11 bases outside the gene matches. The CDR3 loop spans 17 amino acids. The CDR3 protein is CASSLGSGTGGIGEQYF. The CDR3 nucleotides are TGTGCCAGCAGCTTAGGTTCTGGGACAGGGGGAATTGGCGAGCAGTACTTC.

The V and J genes are TRBV28 and TRBJ2-7; 7 bases are a match to TRBD1. With V trimmed by 6 bases and J by 3 bases, 5 bases remained unmatched. The germline V gene encodes CDR1 MDHEN and CDR2 SYDVKM. The CDR3 contains 13 residues. Written as DNA, the CDR3 is TGTGCCAGCAGCCGGGACAGTTTCTACGAGCAGTACTTC. This codes for CASSRDSFYEQYF.